The 24 T cell receptor beta chains below all came from one sample that was sequenced in a study of molecular identifiers for immune sequencing clone quantification. TCRdb redid the calling of the PCR reads with MiXCR, one entry per CDR3 protein. The repertoire holds about 63,000 distinct CDR3 sequences, around a fifth seen once, with more than 1.4% in the top ten. The specimen sequenced was naive CD8+ T cells from blood, with Jurkat cell RNA spiked in. Subset noted: FACS-sorted CD8+CD4-CCR7+CD45RA+ naive T cells. The receptors come from a human donor in good health. Some libraries in this study had Jurkat cell RNA spiked in.

V is TRBV16 and J is TRBJ2-1; no clear D gene. The CDR3 is 15 residues long. Germline CDR1 and CDR2: KGHSY and FQNENV. The V gene lost 0 bases and the J gene lost 1 base, with 7 bases spanning the gap. In DNA form, the CDR3 reads TGTGCCAGCAGCCAATCAATGAGTTCCTACAATGAGCAGTTCTTC. Protein: CASSQSMSSYNEQFF.

Many counts were recorded for this clonotype. The rearrangement joins TRBV12-3 or TRBV12-4 to TRBJ2-1, with D uncertain. The CDR3 totals 19 residues. Trimming removed 3 bases from V and 0 bases from J, with 21 bases in between. The chain's CDR3 is CASSFKGPPGESSYNEQFF. DNA for the CDR3: TGTGCCAGCAGTTTTAAGGGCCCCCCGGGCGAGAGCTCCTACAATGAGCAGTTCTTC.

In its sample, this clonotype was seen many times. This sequence joins TRBV20-1 and TRBJ2-6; no clear D. The CDR3 spans 14 residues. The germline gives CDR1 DFQATT, CDR2 SNEGSKA (reference sequence). V was clipped by 6 bases and J by 4 bases, with 13 bases between them. The CDR3 coding sequence is TGCAGTGCCCGCACCGACGACGGGGCCAACGTCCTGACTTTC. This sequence encodes CSARTDDGANVLTF.

This clonotype was seen at least ten times. The chain couples TRBV30 to TRBJ2-3; D is possibly TRBD2 (5 bases). The germline V and J ends were trimmed by 5 bases and 0 bases, with 12 bases remaining between them. This CDR3 spans 14 amino acids. Germline-derived CDR1 and CDR2 are GTSNPN and SVGIG (reference sequence). This CDR3 reads CAWAGLPSTDTQYF. CDR3 nucleotide sequence: TGTGCCTGGGCGGGCCTACCTAGCACAGATACGCAGTATTTT.

This clonotype was recorded at least ten times. The V and J genes are TRBV20-1 and TRBJ1-6; D perhaps matches TRBD1 (5 bases). This CDR3 comprises 14 residues. Germline V gene lookup returns CDR1 DFQATT and CDR2 SNEGSKA (reference sequence). V lost 0 bases, J lost 8 bases, and 11 bases lay in between. The CDR3 region is CSARDPSGYSPLHF. For the CDR3, the DNA is TGCAGTGCTAGAGATCCGTCAGGGTATTCACCCCTCCACTTT.

In this sample, this clonotype turned up many times. The chain recombines TRBV7-8 with TRBJ1-4, with 9 bases aligning to TRBD1. Germline CDR1 and CDR2: SGHVS and FQNEAQ. The J segment lost 2 bases and the V segment lost 5 bases, leaving 9 bases of the junction unmatched. The CDR3 contains 17 residues. The CDR3 coding sequence is TGTGCCAGCAGCCTTTCCGGGACAGGGTGGACTAATGAAAAACTGTTTTTT. It is translated as CASSLSGTGWTNEKLFF. Full variable domain (missing parts from reference TRBV7-8 and TRBJ1-4): GAGVSQSPRYKVAKRGQDVALRCDPISGHVSLFWYQQALGQGPEFLTYFQNEAQLDKSGLPSDRFFAERPEGSVSTLKIQRTQQEDSAVYLCASSLSGTGWTNEKLFFGSGTQLSVL.

This clonotype was counted at least ten times. J is TRBJ2-7 and V is TRBV12-3 or TRBV12-4; no clear D. V shed 1 base and J shed 6 bases, with 10 bases lying between them. There are 13 residues in the CDR3. CDR3 protein: CASSLGTPAEQYF. The CDR3 DNA sequence: TGTGCCAGCAGTTTAGGGACCCCTGCCGAGCAGTACTTC.

To note about this clonotype: A much larger clone lies a single base off, so this may be a read error. In this CDR3 the conserved last residue, phenylalanine or tryptophan, is missing, so a read error is likely. The chain links TRBV6-4 to TRBJ1-3, with D uncertain. Germline values: CDR1 MRHNA, CDR2 SNTAGT. Trimming removed 3 bases from V and 1 base from J, with 10 bases in between. The CDR3 has 15 residues. The CDR3 here is CASSERSGSGNTIYS. CDR3 coding DNA: TGTGCCAGCAGTGAAAGGTCAGGATCTGGAAACACCATATATTCT.

In this sample, this clonotype turned up many times. The rearrangement uses TRBV30 and TRBJ1-1; the match to TRBD1 covers 12 bases. In germline, CDR1 is GTSNPN, CDR2 SVGIG (reference sequence). With 1 base clipped from V and 7 bases from J, the junction kept 4 bases outside the gene matches. The CDR3 sequence is 14 residues long. The CDR3 bases are TGTGCCTGGAGTGGCGGGACAGGGGGCATTGAAGCTTTCTTT. This translates into CAWSGGTGGIEAFF.

This clonotype was seen a few times. The chain uses TRBV2 and TRBJ2-7; possible D gene TRBD1, 6 bases. The CDR3 length is 12 residues. The germline V and J ends were trimmed by 10 bases and 4 bases, with 14 bases remaining between them. Germline loops: CDR1 SNHLY, CDR2 FYNNEI. This CDR3 is CATDSGVYEQYF. The CDR3 nucleotides read TGTGCCACGGATTCAGGGGTATACGAGCAGTACTTC.

There are many counts of this clonotype. This chain joins TRBV29-1 and TRBJ2-5; 7 bases line up with TRBD2. Germline V gene lookup returns CDR1 SQVTM and CDR2 ANQGSEA. This CDR3 comprises 16 residues. The V gene end was trimmed by 2 bases and the J gene end by 4 bases; junction bases not matched to a gene: 13. CDR3 coding DNA: TGCAGCGTTGAACCCGTAGCAGGGAGGGTTGGAGAGACCCAGTACTTC. Translating gives CSVEPVAGRVGETQYF.

In the case of this clonotype: This could be a read error, since a much larger clone is one nucleotide away. The V call is TRBV3-1, the J call TRBJ1-1; TRBD1 matches 10 bases. CDR3 length: 16 amino acids. Germline-derived CDR1 and CDR2 are LGHDT and YNNKEL (reference sequence). CDR3 in DNA: TGTGCCAGCAGACACCGGGACAGGGGTGGATGGACTGGAGCTTTCTTT. The encoded protein is CASRHRDRGGWTGAFF.

In this sample, this clonotype turned up many times. The V gene is TRBV3-1, the J gene TRBJ1-1, with D hard to call. The V end was cut by 0 bases, the J end by 8 bases, with 7 bases between. This CDR3 spans 12 amino acids. Per germline, CDR1 LGHDT and CDR2 YNNKEL (reference sequence). Here the CDR3 reads CASSQEEEEAFF. The CDR3 coding sequence is TGTGCCAGCAGCCAAGAAGAGGAGGAAGCTTTCTTT.

Concerning this clonotype: Possible read error: a much larger clone is one base away. The CDR3 DNA reads as TGTGCCAGCAGCCAACCGGGACTAACTTCTTACAATGAGCAGTTCTTC. Translation: CASSQPGLTSYNEQFF. This rearrangement joins TRBV4-2 to TRBJ2-1; the match to TRBD2 covers 7 bases. Germline CDR1 and CDR2: LGHNA and YNFKEQ. With 2 bases clipped from V and 4 bases from J, the junction kept 8 bases outside the gene matches. This CDR3 contains 16 residues.

Only a few counts were recorded for this clonotype. CDR3 in amino acids: CASTLRDPNSAASSYEQYF. The CDR3, as DNA: TGTGCCAGCACCCTTAGGGATCCTAACTCGGCGGCGAGCTCCTACGAGCAGTACTTC. The chain combines TRBV7-3 with TRBJ2-7; the D is unclear. This CDR3 has 19 residues. Germline CDR1 and CDR2: SGHTA and FQGTGA. V lost 7 bases to trimming and J lost 0 bases, with 28 bases between them.

Only a few counts were recorded for this clonotype. Being one base from a much bigger clone, this may be a read error. The chain couples TRBV11-2 to TRBJ2-1, with TRBD2 matching 16 bases. The CDR3 covers 19 residues. Germline V gene sequence: CDR1 SGHAT, CDR2 FQNNGV. This CDR3 is CASSSPPGLAGGPYNEQLF. CDR3 sequence (DNA): TGTGCCAGCAGCTCTCCTCCGGGACTAGCGGGAGGGCCCTACAATGAGCAGCTCTTC.

The sample holds a few counts of this clonotype. Written as DNA, the CDR3 is TGTGCCAGCAGCTCCGAACCCGGAGTATTAGGGGGCCAGGAGCTGTTTTTT. It codes for CASSSEPGVLGGQELFF. The V and J genes are TRBV11-1 and TRBJ2-2; TRBD1 agrees at 7 bases. The CDR3 contains 17 residues. Germline V gives CDR1 SGHAT, CDR2 FQDESV (reference sequence). The junction had 18 bases not matched to a gene; V was cut back by 4 bases and J by 10 bases.

The sample holds many counts of this clonotype. V gene TRBV7-6 combines with J gene TRBJ2-7, with 11 positions matching TRBD2. J was trimmed by 2 bases and V by 4 bases; bases with no gene match: 4. CDR1 is SGHVS and CDR2 is FNYEAQ in the germline V gene. The CDR3 consists of 15 residues. CDR3: CASSSGTSGTYEQYF. The CDR3 coding sequence is TGTGCCAGCAGCTCCGGGACTAGCGGAACCTACGAGCAGTACTTC.

This clonotype was recorded many times. The V call is TRBV4-1, the J call TRBJ1-3; D unclear. The CDR3 runs to 18 residues. Trimming pared 0 bases from V and 0 bases from J, leaving 15 bases between. CDR1 is MGHRA and CDR2 is YSYEKL in the germline V gene. CDR3 sequence reads: CASSQDPAGWISGNTIYF. The CDR3 nucleotides read TGCGCCAGCAGCCAAGACCCGGCAGGCTGGATCTCTGGAAACACCATATATTTT.

This clonotype was seen repeatedly, ten times or more. This sequence joins TRBV7-9 and TRBJ2-2; 8 bases are a match to TRBD2. The J segment lost 6 bases and the V segment lost 9 bases, leaving 9 bases of the junction unmatched. The germline V gene encodes CDR1 SEHNR and CDR2 FQNEAQ (reference sequence). The CDR3 is 14 amino acids. The chain's CDR3 is CARAGEREAGELFF. The CDR3 DNA is TGTGCCAGAGCGGGGGAGCGGGAAGCCGGGGAGCTGTTTTTT.

There are a few counts of this clonotype. The chain couples TRBV12-3 or TRBV12-4 to TRBJ1-5, with D unclear. The CDR3 length is 13 residues. V gave up 2 bases and J gave up 6 bases, with 8 bases separating them. Here the CDR3 DNA reads TGTGCCAGCAGTTTACTGTGGAGTCAGCCCCAGCATTTT. This sequence encodes CASSLLWSQPQHF.

There are many counts of this clonotype. The chain links TRBV19 to TRBJ1-2; no firm D call. This CDR3 contains 14 residues. The V and J ends lost 3 bases and 4 bases respectively, with 12 bases between them. The germline V gene has CDR1 LNHDA and CDR2 SQIVND (reference sequence). The CDR3 region has the DNA TGTGCCAGTAGTATCGCAGACAATTTCTATGGCTACACCTTC. Translated: CASSIADNFYGYTF.

This clonotype was picked up many times. V and J are TRBV7-9 and TRBJ2-2; 8 positions match TRBD1. CDR3 size: 17 residues. Germline V lookup: CDR1 SEHNR, CDR2 FQNEAQ (reference sequence). The V segment lost 6 bases and the J segment 4 bases; nucleotides outside the gene matches: 13. Written as DNA, the CDR3 is TGTGCCAGCAGGGAGAGGACAGGGCGAAACGGCACCGGGGAGCTGTTTTTT. It specifies CASRERTGRNGTGELFF.

As concerns this clonotype: A much larger clonotype is one base distant, so this may be a read error. The genes are TRBV28 and TRBJ2-7, with D possibly matching TRBD2 (5 bases). V was pared by 5 bases and J by 2 bases, with 19 bases between. Germline V gene data show CDR1 as MDHEN and CDR2 as SYDVKM. The CDR3 extends over 16 amino acids. CDR3 region: CASSPRRLPGAYEQYF. CDR3 sequence (DNA): TGTGCCAGCAGTCCCCGGCGGCTCCCCGGGGCCTACGAGCAGTACTTC.